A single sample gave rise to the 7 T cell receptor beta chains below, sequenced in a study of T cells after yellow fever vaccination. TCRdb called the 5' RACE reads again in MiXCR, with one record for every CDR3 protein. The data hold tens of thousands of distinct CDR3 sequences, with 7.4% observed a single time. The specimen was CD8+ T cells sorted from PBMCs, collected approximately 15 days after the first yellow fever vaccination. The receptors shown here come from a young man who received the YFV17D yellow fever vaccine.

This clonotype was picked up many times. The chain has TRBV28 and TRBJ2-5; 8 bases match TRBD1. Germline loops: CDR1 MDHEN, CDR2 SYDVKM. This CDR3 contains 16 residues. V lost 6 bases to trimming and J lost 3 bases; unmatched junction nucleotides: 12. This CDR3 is CASSLTDRGSEETQYF. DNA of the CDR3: TGTGCCAGCAGCTTAACAGACAGGGGTAGTGAAGAGACCCAGTACTTC.

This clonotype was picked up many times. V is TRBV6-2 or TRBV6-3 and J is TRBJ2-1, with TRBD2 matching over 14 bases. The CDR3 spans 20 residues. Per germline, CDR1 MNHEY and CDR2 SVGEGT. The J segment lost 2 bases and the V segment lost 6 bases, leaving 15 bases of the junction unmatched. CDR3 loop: CASRHLRTGGLAGAYNEQFF. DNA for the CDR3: TGTGCCAGCAGACACCTACGGACAGGGGGACTAGCGGGGGCCTACAATGAGCAGTTCTTC.

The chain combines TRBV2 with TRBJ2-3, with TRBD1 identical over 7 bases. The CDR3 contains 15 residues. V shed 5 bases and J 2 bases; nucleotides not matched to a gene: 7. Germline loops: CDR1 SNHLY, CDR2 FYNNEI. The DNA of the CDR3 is TGTGCCAGCAGTAAGACAGGGACGGTCACAGATACGCAGTATTTT. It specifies CASSKTGTVTDTQYF.

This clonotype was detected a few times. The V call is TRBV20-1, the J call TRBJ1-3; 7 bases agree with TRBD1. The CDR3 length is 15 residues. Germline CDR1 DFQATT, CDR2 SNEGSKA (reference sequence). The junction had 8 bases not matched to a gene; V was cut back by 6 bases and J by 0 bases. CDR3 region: CSAVRDSHSGNTIYF. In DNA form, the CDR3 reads TGCAGTGCCGTTCGGGACAGCCACTCTGGAAACACCATATATTTT.

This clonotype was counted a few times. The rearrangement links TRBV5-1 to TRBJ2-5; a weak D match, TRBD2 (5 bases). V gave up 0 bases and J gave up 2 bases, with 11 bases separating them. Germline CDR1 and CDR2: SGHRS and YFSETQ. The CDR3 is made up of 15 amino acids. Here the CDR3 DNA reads TGCGCCAGCAGCTTGGAGGCCGGGGTGCAAGAGACCCAGTACTTC. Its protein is CASSLEAGVQETQYF.

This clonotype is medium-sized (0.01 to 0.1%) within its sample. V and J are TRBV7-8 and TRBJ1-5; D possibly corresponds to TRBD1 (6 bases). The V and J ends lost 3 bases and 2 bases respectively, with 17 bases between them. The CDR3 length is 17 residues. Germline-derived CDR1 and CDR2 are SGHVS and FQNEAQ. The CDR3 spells CASSFKDRPFGNQPQHF. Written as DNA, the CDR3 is TGTGCCAGCAGCTTCAAAGACAGGCCCTTCGGCAATCAGCCCCAGCATTTT.

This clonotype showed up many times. This chain's CDR3 is CASSTTRTETNYGYTF. The CDR3 DNA reads TGTGCCAGCAGCACTACCAGGACAGAAACAAACTATGGCTACACCTTC. The chain has TRBV7-8 and TRBJ1-2, with a possible D match to TRBD1 (6 bases). Trimming took off 5 bases at V and 2 bases at J, with 18 bases between the two ends. This CDR3 contains 16 residues. CDR1 and CDR2 from the germline V gene are SGHVS and FQNEAQ. The variable domain in full, with the rest retrieved from reference TRBV7-8 and TRBJ1-2, is GAGVSQSPRYKVAKRGQDVALRCDPISGHVSLFWYQQALGQGPEFLTYFQNEAQLDKSGLPSDRFFAERPEGSVSTLKIQRTQQEDSAVYLCASSTTRTETNYGYTFGSGTRLTVV.